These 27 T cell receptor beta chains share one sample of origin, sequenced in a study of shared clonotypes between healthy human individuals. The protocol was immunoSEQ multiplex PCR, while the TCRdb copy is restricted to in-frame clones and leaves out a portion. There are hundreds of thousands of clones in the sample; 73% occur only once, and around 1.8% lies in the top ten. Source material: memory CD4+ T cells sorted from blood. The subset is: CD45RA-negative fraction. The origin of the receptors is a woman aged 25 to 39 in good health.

The CDR3 region has the DNA TGTGCCAGCAGCCCCCTCGTTGCAACTAATGAAAAACTGTTTTTT. Amino acids: CASSPLVATNEKLFF. The chain joins TRBV7-2 to TRBJ1-4; D unresolved. The CDR3 extends over 15 amino acids. Trimming cost V 5 bases and J 0 bases, with 10 bases left between them. The germline V gene encodes CDR1 SGHTA and CDR2 FQGNSA.

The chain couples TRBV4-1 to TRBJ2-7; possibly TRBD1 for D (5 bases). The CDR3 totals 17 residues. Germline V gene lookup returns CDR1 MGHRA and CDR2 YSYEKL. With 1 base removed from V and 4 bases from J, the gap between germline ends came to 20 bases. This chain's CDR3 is CASSQGSWLRAGYEQYF. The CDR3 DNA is TGCGCCAGCAGCCAAGGGAGTTGGTTAAGGGCAGGGTACGAGCAGTACTTC.

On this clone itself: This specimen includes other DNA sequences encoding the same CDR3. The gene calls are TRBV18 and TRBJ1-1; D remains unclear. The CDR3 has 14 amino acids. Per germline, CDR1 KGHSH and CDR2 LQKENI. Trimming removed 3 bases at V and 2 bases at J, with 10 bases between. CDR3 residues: CASSPGAGNTEAFF. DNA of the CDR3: TGTGCCAGCTCACCGGGCGCGGGAAACACTGAAGCTTTCTTT.

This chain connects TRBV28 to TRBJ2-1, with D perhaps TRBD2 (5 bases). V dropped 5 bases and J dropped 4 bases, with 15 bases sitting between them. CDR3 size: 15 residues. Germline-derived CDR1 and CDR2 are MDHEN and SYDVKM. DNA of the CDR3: TGTGCCAGCAGTGAAAGGGCTAGAGGGTACAATGAGCAGTTCTTC. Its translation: CASSERARGYNEQFF.

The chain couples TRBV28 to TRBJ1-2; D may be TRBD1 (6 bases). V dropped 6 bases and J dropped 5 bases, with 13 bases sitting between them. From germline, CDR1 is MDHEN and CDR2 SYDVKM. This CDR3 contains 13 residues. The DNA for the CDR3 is TGTGCCAGCAGGCCCGGGGGCGTATATGGCTACACCTTC. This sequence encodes CASRPGGVYGYTF.

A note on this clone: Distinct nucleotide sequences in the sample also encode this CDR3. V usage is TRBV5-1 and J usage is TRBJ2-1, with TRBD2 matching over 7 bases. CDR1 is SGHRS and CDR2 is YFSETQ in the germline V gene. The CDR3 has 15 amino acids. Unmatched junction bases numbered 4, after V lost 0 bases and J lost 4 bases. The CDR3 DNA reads TGCGCCAGCAGCTTGGCCTCTAGCGGTTACAATGAGCAGTTCTTC. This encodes CASSLASSGYNEQFF.

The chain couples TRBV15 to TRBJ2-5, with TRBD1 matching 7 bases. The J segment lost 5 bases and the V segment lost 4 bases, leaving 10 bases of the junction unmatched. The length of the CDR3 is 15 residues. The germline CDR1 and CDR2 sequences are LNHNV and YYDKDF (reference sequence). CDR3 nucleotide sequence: TGTGCCACCAGCACCCGAGACAGGGCTGTGGAGACCCAGTACTTC. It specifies CATSTRDRAVETQYF.

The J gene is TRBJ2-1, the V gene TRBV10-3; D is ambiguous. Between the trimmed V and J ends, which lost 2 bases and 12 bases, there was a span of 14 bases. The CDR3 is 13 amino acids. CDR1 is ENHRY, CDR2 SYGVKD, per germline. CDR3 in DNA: TGTGCCATCAGTGAGGCCGATAGCAGACTGCAGTTCTTC. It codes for CAISEADSRLQFF.

CDR3 nucleotides: TGTGCCAGCAGTCCGGGACAGGGGATCCCTACGAACACCGGGGAGCTGTTTTTT. Protein sequence: CASSPGQGIPTNTGELFF. The chain carries TRBV27 and TRBJ2-2; 10 nucleotides line up with TRBD1. Trimming cost V 5 bases and J 0 bases; bases outside gene matches: 9. Germline V gene data show CDR1 as MNHEY and CDR2 as SMNVEV (reference sequence). This CDR3 has 18 residues.

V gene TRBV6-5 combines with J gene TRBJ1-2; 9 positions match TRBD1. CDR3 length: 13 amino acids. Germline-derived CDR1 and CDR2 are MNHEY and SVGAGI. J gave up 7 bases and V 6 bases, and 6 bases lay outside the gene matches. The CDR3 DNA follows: TGTGCCAGCAGCTGGGACAGGGTGGTTGGCTACACCTTC. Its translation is CASSWDRVVGYTF.

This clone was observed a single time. This chain's CDR3 is CASSPRGGSSNYGYTF. The CDR3 DNA reads as TGTGCCAGCAGCCCCAGGGGGGGCAGCTCTAACTATGGCTACACCTTC. The chain uses TRBV9 and TRBJ1-2; TRBD1 agrees at 7 bases. Germline loops: CDR1 SGDLS, CDR2 YYNGEE. The V gene end was trimmed by 4 bases and the J gene end by 0 bases; junction bases not matched to a gene: 9. The CDR3 contains 16 residues. Together with reference TRBV9 and TRBJ1-2, the CDR3 gives the full variable domain: DSGVTQTPKHLITATGQRVTLRCSPRSGDLSVYWYQQSLDQGLQFLIQYYNGEERAKGNILERFSAQQFPDLHSELNLSSLELGDSALYFCASSPRGGSSNYGYTFGSGTRLTVV.

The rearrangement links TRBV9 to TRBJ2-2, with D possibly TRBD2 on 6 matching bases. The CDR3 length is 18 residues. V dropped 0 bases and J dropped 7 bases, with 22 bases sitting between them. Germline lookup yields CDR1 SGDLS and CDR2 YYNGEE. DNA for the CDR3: TGTGCCAGCAGCGTAGGGGAGGCCTTCGCCGGCGCCGGCGGGGAGCTGTTTTTT. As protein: CASSVGEAFAGAGGELFF. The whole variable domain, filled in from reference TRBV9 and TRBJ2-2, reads DSGVTQTPKHLITATGQRVTLRCSPRSGDLSVYWYQQSLDQGLQFLIQYYNGEERAKGNILERFSAQQFPDLHSELNLSSLELGDSALYFCASSVGEAFAGAGGELFFGEGSRLTVL.

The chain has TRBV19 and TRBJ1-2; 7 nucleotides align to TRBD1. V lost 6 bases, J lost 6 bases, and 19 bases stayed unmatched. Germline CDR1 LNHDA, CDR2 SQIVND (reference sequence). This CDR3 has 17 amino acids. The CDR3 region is CASRLQKGAPRWDGYTF. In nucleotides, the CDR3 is TGTGCCAGTAGGCTACAAAAGGGGGCGCCCCGGTGGGATGGCTACACCTTC.

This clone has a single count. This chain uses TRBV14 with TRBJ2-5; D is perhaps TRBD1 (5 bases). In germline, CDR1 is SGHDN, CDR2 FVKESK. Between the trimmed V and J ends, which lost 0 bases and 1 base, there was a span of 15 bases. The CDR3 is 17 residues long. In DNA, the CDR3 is TGTGCCAGCAGCCAAGAACCCAGATGGGGCTTCCAAGAGACCCAGTACTTC. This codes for CASSQEPRWGFQETQYF.

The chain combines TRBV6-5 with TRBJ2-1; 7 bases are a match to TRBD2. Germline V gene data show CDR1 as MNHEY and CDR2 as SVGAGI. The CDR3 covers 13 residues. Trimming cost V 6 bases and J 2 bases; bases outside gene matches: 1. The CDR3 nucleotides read TGTGCCAGCAGACTAGCGCCCTACAATGAGCAGTTCTTC. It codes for CASRLAPYNEQFF.

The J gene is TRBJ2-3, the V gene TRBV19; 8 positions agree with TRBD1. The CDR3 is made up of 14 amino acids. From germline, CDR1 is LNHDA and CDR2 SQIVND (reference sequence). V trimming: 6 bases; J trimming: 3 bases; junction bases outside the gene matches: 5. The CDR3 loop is CASSLRGRTDTQYF. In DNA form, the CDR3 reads TGTGCCAGTAGCCTCAGGGGGCGTACAGATACGCAGTATTTT.

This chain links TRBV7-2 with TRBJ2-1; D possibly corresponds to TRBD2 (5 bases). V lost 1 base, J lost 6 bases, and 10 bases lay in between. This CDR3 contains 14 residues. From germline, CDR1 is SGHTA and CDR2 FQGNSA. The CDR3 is CASSLGLAINEQFF. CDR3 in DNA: TGTGCCAGCAGCTTAGGGCTAGCTATCAATGAGCAGTTCTTC. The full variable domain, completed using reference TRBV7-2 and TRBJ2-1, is GAGVSQSPSNKVTEKGKDVELRCDPISGHTALYWYRQSLGQGLEFLIYFQGNSAPDKSGLPSDRFSAERTGGSVSTLTIQRTQQEDSAVYLCASSLGLAINEQFFGPGTRLTVL.

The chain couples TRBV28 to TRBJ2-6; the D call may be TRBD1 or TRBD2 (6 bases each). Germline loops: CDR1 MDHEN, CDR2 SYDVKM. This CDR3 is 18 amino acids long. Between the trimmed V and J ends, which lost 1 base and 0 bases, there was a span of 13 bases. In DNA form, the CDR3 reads TGTGCCAGCAGTTTATCGGGGGCATGGAGCTCTGGGGCCAACGTCCTGACTTTC. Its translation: CASSLSGAWSSGANVLTF.

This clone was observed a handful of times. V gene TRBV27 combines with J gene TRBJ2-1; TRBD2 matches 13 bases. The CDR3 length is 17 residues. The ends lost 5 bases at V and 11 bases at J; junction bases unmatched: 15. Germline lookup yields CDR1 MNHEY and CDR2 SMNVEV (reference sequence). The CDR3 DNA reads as TGTGCCAGCAGTAGGACTAGCGGGAGCTTATCTGCGAAACAGCAGTTCTTC. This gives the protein CASSRTSGSLSAKQQFF.

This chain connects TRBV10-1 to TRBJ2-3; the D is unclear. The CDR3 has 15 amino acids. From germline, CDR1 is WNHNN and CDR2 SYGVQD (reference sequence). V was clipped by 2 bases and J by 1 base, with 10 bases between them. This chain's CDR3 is CASSESLAGTDTQYF. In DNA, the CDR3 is TGCGCCAGCAGTGAGAGCTTGGCGGGCACAGATACGCAGTATTTT.

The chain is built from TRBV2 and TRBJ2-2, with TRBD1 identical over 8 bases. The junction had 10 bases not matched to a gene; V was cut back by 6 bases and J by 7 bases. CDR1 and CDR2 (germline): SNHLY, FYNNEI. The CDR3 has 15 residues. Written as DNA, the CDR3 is TGTGCCAGCAGCTGGGGACAGGCGCCCGGCGGGGAGCTGTTTTTT. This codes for CASSWGQAPGGELFF.

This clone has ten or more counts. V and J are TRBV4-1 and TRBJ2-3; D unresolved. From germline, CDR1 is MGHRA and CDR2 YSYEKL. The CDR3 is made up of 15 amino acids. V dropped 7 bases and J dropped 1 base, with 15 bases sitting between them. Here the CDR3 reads CASKTGVVGTDTQYF. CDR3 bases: TGCGCCAGCAAAACTGGGGTGGTGGGCACAGATACGCAGTATTTT.

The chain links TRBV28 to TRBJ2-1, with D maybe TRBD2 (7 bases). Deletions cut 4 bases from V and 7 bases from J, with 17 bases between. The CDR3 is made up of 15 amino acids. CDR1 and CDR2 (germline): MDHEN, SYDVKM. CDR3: CASSSPGEGRNEQFF. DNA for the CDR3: TGTGCCAGCAGTTCCCCAGGGGAGGGGCGAAATGAGCAGTTCTTC.

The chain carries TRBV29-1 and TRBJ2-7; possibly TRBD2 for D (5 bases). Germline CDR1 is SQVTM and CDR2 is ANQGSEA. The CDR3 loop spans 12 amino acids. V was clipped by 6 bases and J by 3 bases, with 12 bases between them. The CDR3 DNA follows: TGCAGCGTAACCGGACTCGACTACGAGCAGTACTTC. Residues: CSVTGLDYEQYF.

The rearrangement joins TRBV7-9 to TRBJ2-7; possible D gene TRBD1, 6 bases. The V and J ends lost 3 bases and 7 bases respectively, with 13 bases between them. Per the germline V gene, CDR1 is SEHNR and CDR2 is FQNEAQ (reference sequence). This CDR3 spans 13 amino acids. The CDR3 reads CASSLTRTGEQYF. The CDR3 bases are TGTGCCAGCAGCTTGACCCGCACAGGGGAGCAGTACTTC.

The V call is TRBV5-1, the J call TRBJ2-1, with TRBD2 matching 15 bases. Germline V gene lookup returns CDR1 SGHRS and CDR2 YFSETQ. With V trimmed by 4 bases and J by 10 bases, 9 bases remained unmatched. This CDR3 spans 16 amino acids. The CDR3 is CASSMGTSGRNGEQFF. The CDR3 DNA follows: TGCGCCAGCAGCATGGGGACTAGCGGGAGGAACGGGGAGCAGTTCTTC.

The CDR3, as DNA: TGTGCCAGCAGTGACAGTGGAGTGGCAGGGGGCTTTGCAGAGACCCAGTACTTC. Protein: CASSDSGVAGGFAETQYF. V usage is TRBV25-1 and J usage is TRBJ2-5; TRBD1 matches 8 bases. The V gene's germline CDR1 is MGHDK and CDR2 SYGVNS. The length of the CDR3 is 18 residues. With V trimmed by 3 bases and J by 4 bases, 16 bases remained unmatched.